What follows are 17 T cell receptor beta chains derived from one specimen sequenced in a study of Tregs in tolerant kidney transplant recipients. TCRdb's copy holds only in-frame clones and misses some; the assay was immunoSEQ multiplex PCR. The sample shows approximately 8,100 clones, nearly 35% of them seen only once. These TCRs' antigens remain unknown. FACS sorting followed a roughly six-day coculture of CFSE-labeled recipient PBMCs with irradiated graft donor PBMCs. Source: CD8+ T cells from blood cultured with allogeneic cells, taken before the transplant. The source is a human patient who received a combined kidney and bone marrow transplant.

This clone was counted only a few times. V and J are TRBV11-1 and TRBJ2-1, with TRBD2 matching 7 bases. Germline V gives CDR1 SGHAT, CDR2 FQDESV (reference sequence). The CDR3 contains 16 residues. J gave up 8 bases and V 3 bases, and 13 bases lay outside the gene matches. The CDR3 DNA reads TGTGCCAGCAGCTTTGGGGTAGCGGGTGGCTTTGATGAGCAGTTCTTC. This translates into CASSFGVAGGFDEQFF. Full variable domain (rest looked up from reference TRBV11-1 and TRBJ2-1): EAEVAQSPRYKITEKSQAVAFWCDPISGHATLYWYRQILGQGPELLVQFQDESVVDDSQLPKDRFSAERLKGVDSTLKIQPAELGDSAMYLCASSFGVAGGFDEQFFGPGTRLTVL.

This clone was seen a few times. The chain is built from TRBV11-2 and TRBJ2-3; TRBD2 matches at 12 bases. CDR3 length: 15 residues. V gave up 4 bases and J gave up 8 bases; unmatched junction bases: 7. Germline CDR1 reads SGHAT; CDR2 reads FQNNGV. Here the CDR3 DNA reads TGTGCCAGCAGCTCCCCTAGCGGGAGGGCGGTTACGCAGTATTTT. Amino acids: CASSSPSGRAVTQYF.

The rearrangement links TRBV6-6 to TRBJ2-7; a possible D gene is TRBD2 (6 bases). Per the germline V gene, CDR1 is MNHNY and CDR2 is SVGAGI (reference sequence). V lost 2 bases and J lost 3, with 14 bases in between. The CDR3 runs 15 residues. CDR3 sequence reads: CASSYEASGFYEQYF. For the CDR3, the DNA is TGTGCCAGCAGTTACGAAGCGAGCGGGTTCTACGAGCAGTACTTC.

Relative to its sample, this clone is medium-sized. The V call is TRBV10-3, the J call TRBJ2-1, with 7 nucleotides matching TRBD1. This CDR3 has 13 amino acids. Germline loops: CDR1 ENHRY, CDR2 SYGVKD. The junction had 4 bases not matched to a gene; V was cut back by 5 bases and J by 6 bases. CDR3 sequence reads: CAISITGANEQFF. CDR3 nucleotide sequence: TGTGCCATCAGTATTACAGGGGCCAATGAGCAGTTCTTC.

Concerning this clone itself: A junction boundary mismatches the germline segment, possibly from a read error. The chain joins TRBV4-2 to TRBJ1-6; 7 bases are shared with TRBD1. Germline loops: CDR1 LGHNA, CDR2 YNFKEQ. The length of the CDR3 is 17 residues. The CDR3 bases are TGTGCCAGCAGCCTCGGGACAGTTATCTCCTATAATTCCCCCCTCCCCTTT. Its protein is CASSLGTVISYNSPLPF.

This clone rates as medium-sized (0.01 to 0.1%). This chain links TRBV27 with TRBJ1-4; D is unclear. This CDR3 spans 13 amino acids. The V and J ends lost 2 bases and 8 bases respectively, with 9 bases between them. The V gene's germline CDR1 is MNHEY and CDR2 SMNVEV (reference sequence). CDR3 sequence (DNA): TGTGCCAGCAGTTTAGGAGTCCCGGAAAAACTGTTTTTT. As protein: CASSLGVPEKLFF.

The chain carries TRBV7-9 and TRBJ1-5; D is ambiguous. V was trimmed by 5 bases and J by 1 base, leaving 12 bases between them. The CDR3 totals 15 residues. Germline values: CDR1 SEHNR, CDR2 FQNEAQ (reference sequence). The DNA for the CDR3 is TGTGCCAGCAGCCGAACCGACACGAGCAATCAGCCCCAGCATTTT. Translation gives CASSRTDTSNQPQHF.

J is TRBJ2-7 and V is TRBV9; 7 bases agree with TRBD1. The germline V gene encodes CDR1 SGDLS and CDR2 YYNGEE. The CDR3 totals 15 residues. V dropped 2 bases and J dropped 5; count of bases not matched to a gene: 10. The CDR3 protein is CASSVHTGTEDEQYF. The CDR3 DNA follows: TGTGCCAGCAGCGTGCATACCGGGACAGAGGACGAGCAGTACTTC. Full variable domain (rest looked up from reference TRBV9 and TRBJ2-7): DSGVTQTPKHLITATGQRVTLRCSPRSGDLSVYWYQQSLDQGLQFLIQYYNGEERAKGNILERFSAQQFPDLHSELNLSSLELGDSALYFCASSVHTGTEDEQYFGPGTRLTVT.

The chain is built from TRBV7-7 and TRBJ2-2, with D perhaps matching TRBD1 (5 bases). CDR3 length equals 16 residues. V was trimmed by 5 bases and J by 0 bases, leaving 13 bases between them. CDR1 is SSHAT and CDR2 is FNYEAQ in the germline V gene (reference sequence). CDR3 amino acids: CASSRKTATNTGELFF. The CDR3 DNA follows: TGTGCCAGCAGCCGAAAGACAGCCACGAACACCGGGGAGCTGTTTTTT.

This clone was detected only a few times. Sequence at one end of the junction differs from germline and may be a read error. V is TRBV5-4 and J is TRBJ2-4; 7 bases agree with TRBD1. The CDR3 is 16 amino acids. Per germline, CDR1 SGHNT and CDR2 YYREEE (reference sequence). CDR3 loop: CASSPGTDPAKNIQYF. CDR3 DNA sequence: TGCGCCAGCAGCCCCGGGACAGACCCAGCCAAAAACATTCAGTACTTC. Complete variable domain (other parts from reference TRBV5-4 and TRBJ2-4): ETGVTQSPTHLIKTRGQQVTLRCSSQSGHNTVSWYQQALGQGPQFIFQYYREEENGRGNFPPRFSGLQFPNYSSELNVNALELDDSALYLCASSPGTDPAKNIQYFGAGTRLSVL.

The CDR3 region is CASSLVQGGAYEQYF. As DNA, the CDR3 is TGTGCCAGCAGCTTAGTGCAGGGGGGCGCCTACGAGCAGTACTTC. The V call is TRBV7-8, the J call TRBJ2-7; D perhaps matches TRBD1 (7 bases). The CDR3 has 15 amino acids. Per germline, CDR1 SGHVS and CDR2 FQNEAQ. Trimming cost V 1 base and J 2 bases, with 12 bases left between them. The whole variable domain, remainder taken from reference TRBV7-8 and TRBJ2-7, is GAGVSQSPRYKVAKRGQDVALRCDPISGHVSLFWYQQALGQGPEFLTYFQNEAQLDKSGLPSDRFFAERPEGSVSTLKIQRTQQEDSAVYLCASSLVQGGAYEQYFGPGTRLTVT.

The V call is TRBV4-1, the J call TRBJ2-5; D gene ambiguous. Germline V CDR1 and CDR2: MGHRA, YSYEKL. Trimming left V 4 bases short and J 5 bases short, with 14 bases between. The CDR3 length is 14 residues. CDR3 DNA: TGCGCCAGCAGCCTCGGCCCCGGAGTGGAGACCCAGTACTTC. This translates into CASSLGPGVETQYF.

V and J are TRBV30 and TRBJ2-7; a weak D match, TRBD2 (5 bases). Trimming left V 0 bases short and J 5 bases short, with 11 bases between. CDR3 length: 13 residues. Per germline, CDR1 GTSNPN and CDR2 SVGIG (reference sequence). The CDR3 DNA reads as TGTGCCTGGAGTGTCGGAGGTTTCCACGAGCAGTACTTC. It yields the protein CAWSVGGFHEQYF.

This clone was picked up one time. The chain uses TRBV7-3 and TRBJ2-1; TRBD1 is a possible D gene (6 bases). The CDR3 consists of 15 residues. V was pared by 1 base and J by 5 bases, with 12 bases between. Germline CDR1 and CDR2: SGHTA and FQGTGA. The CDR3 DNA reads TGTGCCAGCAGCTTAAATTCAGGGGAACACAATGAGCAGTTCTTC. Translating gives CASSLNSGEHNEQFF.

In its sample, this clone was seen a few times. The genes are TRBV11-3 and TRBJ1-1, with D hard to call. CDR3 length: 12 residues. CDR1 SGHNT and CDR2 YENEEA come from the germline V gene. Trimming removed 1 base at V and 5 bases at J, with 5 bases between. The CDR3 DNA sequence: TGTGCCAGCAGCTTAGGAACTACTGAAGCTTTCTTT. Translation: CASSLGTTEAFF.

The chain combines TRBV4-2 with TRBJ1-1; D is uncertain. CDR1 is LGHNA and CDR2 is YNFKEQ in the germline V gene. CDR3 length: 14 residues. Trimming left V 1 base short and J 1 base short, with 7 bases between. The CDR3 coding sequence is TGTGCCAGCAGCCAAGTCGCGGGGAACACTGAAGCTTTCTTT. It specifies CASSQVAGNTEAFF.

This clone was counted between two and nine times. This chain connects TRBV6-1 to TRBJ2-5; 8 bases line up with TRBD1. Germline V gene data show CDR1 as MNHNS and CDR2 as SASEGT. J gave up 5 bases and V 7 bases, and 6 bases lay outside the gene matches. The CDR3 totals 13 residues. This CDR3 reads CASNPTGVETQYF. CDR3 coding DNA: TGTGCCAGCAACCCGACAGGGGTGGAGACCCAGTACTTC.